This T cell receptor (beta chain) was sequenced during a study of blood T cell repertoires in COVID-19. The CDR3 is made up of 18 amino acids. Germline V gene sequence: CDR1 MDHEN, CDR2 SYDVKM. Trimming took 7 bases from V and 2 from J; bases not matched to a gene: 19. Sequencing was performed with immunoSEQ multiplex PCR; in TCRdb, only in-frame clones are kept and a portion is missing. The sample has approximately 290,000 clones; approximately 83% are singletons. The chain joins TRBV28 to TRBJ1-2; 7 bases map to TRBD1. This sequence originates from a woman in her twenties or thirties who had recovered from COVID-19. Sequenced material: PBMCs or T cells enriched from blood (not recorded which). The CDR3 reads CASTPRFPDREENYGYTF. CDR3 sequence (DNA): TGTGCCAGCACCCCGCGTTTCCCTGACAGGGAAGAAAACTATGGCTACACCTTC.